Below, 26 T cell receptor beta chains from the same sample are listed, as sequenced in a study of T-cell reconstitution after alpha-beta-depleted transplantation in children. Unique molecular identifiers tagged the TCRbeta library. TCRdb independently ran MiXCR on the PCR reads; one entry per CDR3 protein. The profile covers around 480,000 distinct CDR3 sequences, with approximately 29% appearing a single time and 2% to 3% taken by the ten largest. The source was PBMCs from the stem cell graft donor, collected from the stem cell graft. The receptors come from a human donor who donated a stem cell graft to a child with aplastic anemia.

This clonotype has just a few counts. The chain joins TRBV18 to TRBJ1-1; D unclear. Trimming shortened V by 3 bases and J by 7 bases, and 18 bases separated the two germline ends. Germline V gives CDR1 KGHSH, CDR2 LQKENI. The CDR3 consists of 15 residues. The chain's CDR3 is CASSPATGKVNEAFF. The CDR3 DNA reads as TGTGCCAGCTCACCCGCTACGGGGAAGGTAAATGAAGCTTTCTTT.

This clonotype has a single count. The chain recombines TRBV29-1 with TRBJ2-1; D gene uncertain. With 3 bases removed from V and 0 bases from J, the gap between germline ends came to 3 bases. The CDR3 extends over 12 amino acids. CDR1 SQVTM and CDR2 ANQGSEA come from the germline V gene. CDR3 DNA sequence: TGCAGCGTTGACCACTCCTACAATGAGCAGTTCTTC. Its translation is CSVDHSYNEQFF.

The rearrangement uses TRBV18 and TRBJ1-3; D is unclear. Germline V gives CDR1 KGHSH, CDR2 LQKENI. The CDR3 has 16 residues. With 5 bases removed from V and 1 base from J, the gap between germline ends came to 15 bases. Here the CDR3 DNA reads TGTGCCAGCTCAGCCACCCAGGAGTTATCTGGAAACACCATATATTTT. Amino acid sequence: CASSATQELSGNTIYF.

This clonotype was seen a handful of times. The chain employs TRBV27 and TRBJ2-1; TRBD1 aligns across 7 bases. The CDR3 totals 15 residues. Germline V gene lookup returns CDR1 MNHEY and CDR2 SMNVEV (reference sequence). Trimming removed 2 bases from V and 6 bases from J; junction bases left unmatched: 7. The DNA of the CDR3 is TGTGCCAGCAGTTTACCCCTGTACAGGGGCAATGAGCAGTTCTTC. It translates to CASSLPLYRGNEQFF.

V gene TRBV28 combines with J gene TRBJ2-7, with 10 nucleotides matching TRBD1. The germline V gene has CDR1 MDHEN and CDR2 SYDVKM. The CDR3 consists of 13 residues. V shed 7 bases, J shed 3 bases, and the junction held 3 bases outside the gene matches. CDR3 in amino acids: CASKWTGGYEQYF. In DNA, the CDR3 is TGTGCCAGCAAGTGGACAGGGGGCTACGAGCAGTACTTC.

The chain links TRBV28 to TRBJ2-3; the D is unclear. There are 12 residues in the CDR3. V was cut by 6 bases and J by 2 bases, with 6 bases left in between. In germline, CDR1 is MDHEN, CDR2 SYDVKM. The CDR3 nucleotides are TGTGCCAGCAGCGAGAACACAGATACGCAGTATTTT. Translated: CASSENTDTQYF.

There are a few counts of this clonotype. The V and J genes are TRBV11-2 and TRBJ1-1; D perhaps matches TRBD1 (6 bases). This CDR3 comprises 17 residues. V was shortened by 5 bases and J by 4 bases, with 23 bases between the two germline ends. Germline V gene sequence: CDR1 SGHAT, CDR2 FQNNGV. This chain's CDR3 is CASSRSAGGRGGTEAFF. CDR3 nucleotides: TGTGCCAGCAGCCGCTCGGCGGGCGGCAGGGGTGGCACTGAAGCTTTCTTT.

This clonotype was observed a single time. This chain links TRBV27 with TRBJ1-4; D gene ambiguous. The CDR3 spans 16 residues. Looked up from germline, CDR1 is MNHEY and CDR2 is SMNVEV (reference sequence). V lost 5 bases and J 0 bases, leaving 13 bases between the germline ends. The CDR3 coding sequence is TGTGCCAGCAGTCCCCTCTTTGGGGCAACTAATGAAAAACTGTTTTTT. This encodes CASSPLFGATNEKLFF.

The J gene is TRBJ2-3, the V gene TRBV29-1, with unresolved D. Trimming took 3 bases from V and 0 from J, leaving 13 bases between them. The germline CDR1 and CDR2 sequences are SQVTM and ANQGSEA. The CDR3 has 15 residues. The CDR3: CSVETERTSTDTQYF. CDR3 nucleotide sequence: TGCAGCGTTGAGACGGAAAGAACTAGCACAGATACGCAGTATTTT.

This clonotype was observed a few times. The CDR3 spells CASSSNDGTQSNEQFF. The CDR3 DNA follows: TGTGCCAGCAGCTCCAACGACGGGACTCAGAGCAATGAGCAGTTCTTC. This chain connects TRBV7-9 to TRBJ2-1; possibly TRBD2 for D (6 bases). The CDR3 totals 16 residues. Germline V gives CDR1 SEHNR, CDR2 FQNEAQ (reference sequence). V lost 4 bases and J 6 bases, leaving 19 bases between the germline ends.

This clonotype has just a few counts. The chain couples TRBV7-2 to TRBJ2-3; the D gene is possibly TRBD1 (5 bases). This CDR3 has 13 residues. Trimming stripped 6 bases from V and 3 bases from J, with 10 bases between. Germline values: CDR1 SGHTA, CDR2 FQGNSA. The CDR3 loop is CASRASGTDTQYF. CDR3 DNA: TGTGCCAGCAGGGCGTCAGGGACAGATACGCAGTATTTT.

This clonotype has just a few counts. The V call is TRBV20-1, the J call TRBJ1-1; D may be TRBD1 (5 bases). V gave up 6 bases and J gave up 4 bases, with 9 bases separating them. CDR3 length: 11 amino acids. CDR1 and CDR2 (germline): DFQATT, SNEGSKA (reference sequence). CDR3 in DNA: TGCAGTGCCTTAGGGACCACTGAAGCTTTCTTT. Translated: CSALGTTEAFF.

The chain is built from TRBV20-1 and TRBJ2-1; D may be TRBD1 or TRBD2 (6 bases each). Germline V gene data show CDR1 as DFQATT and CDR2 as SNEGSKA (reference sequence). The CDR3 is made up of 16 amino acids. Trimming cost V 0 bases and J 1 base, with 13 bases left between them. CDR3 DNA sequence: TGCAGTGCTAGAGATCCAACAGGGAGGTCCTACAATGAGCAGTTCTTC. Its protein product is CSARDPTGRSYNEQFF.

V is TRBV6-1 and J is TRBJ2-3; TRBD2 matches 7 bases. The germline CDR1 and CDR2 sequences are MNHNS and SASEGT. There are 16 residues in the CDR3. Trimming took 7 bases from V and 0 from J; bases not matched to a gene: 10. The CDR3 loop reads CASMGRVGASTDTQYF. The CDR3 DNA is TGTGCCAGCATGGGGAGGGTAGGGGCTAGCACAGATACGCAGTATTTT.

This clonotype was seen only a few times. The chain has TRBV7-9 and TRBJ2-4, with a tentative D call TRBD1 (6 bases). The CDR3 has 15 amino acids. Germline values: CDR1 SEHNR, CDR2 FQNEAQ (reference sequence). The ends were cut back, 4 bases at V and 0 bases at J, with 10 bases in the middle. The CDR3 here is CASSSGDVAKNIQYF. CDR3 DNA sequence: TGTGCCAGCAGCTCAGGGGATGTAGCCAAAAACATTCAGTACTTC.

The V call is TRBV29-1, the J call TRBJ1-2; D not certain. Germline-derived CDR1 and CDR2 are SQVTM and ANQGSEA. V shed 5 bases and J shed 5 bases, with 12 bases lying between them. The CDR3 runs to 12 residues. For the CDR3, the DNA is TGCAGCGTTCGGACGGGTGTATATGGCTACACCTTC. Residues: CSVRTGVYGYTF.

The V gene is TRBV11-2, the J gene TRBJ2-7; TRBD2 aligns across 12 bases. The length of the CDR3 is 15 residues. Germline V CDR1 and CDR2: SGHAT, FQNNGV. V lost 5 bases to trimming and J lost 4 bases; unmatched junction nucleotides: 6. The CDR3 DNA follows: TGTGCCAGCAGCCGCCTAGCGGGAGGGGTGTACGAGCAGTACGTC. This encodes CASSRLAGGVYEQYV.

This clonotype was counted between two and nine times. The V and J genes are TRBV10-3 and TRBJ2-2, with 10 nucleotides matching TRBD2. Germline assignment: CDR1 ENHRY and CDR2 SYGVKD. The CDR3 consists of 20 residues. Losses at the gene ends were 6 bases for V and 4 bases for J; bases not matched to a gene: 20. The CDR3 loop reads CAISRAGTDPSGRTTGELFF. CDR3 bases: TGTGCCATCAGCCGAGCCGGGACAGACCCTAGCGGGAGAACCACCGGGGAGCTGTTTTTT.

The V and J genes are TRBV2 and TRBJ2-2, with 7 bases aligning to TRBD2. V lost 8 bases, J lost 5 bases, and 8 bases stayed unmatched. The CDR3 has 14 amino acids. Germline V gene data show CDR1 as SNHLY and CDR2 as FYNNEI. DNA of the CDR3: TGTGCCAGCCTCGGCGGGAGTCGGACCGGGGAGCTGTTTTTT. Its protein product is CASLGGSRTGELFF.

As regards this clonotype: One end of the junction does not line up with germline, which may come from a read error. The chain is built from TRBV19 and TRBJ1-2, with no clear D. This CDR3 comprises 12 residues. Germline V gene lookup returns CDR1 LNHDA and CDR2 SQIVND (reference sequence). For the CDR3, the DNA is TGTGCCAGTAGTTCCGAGTTCATCGGTGAGCTCTTC. Its protein is CASSSEFIGELF. Full variable domain (remainder filled in from reference TRBV19 and TRBJ1-2): DGGITQSPKYLFRKEGQNVTLSCEQNLNHDAMYWYRQDPGQGLRLIYYSQIVNDFQKGDIAEGYSVSREKKESFPLTVTSAQKNPTAFYLCASSSEFIGELFGSGTRLTVV.

The chain has TRBV6-2 or TRBV6-3 and TRBJ2-4; 7 positions match TRBD2. The CDR3 is made up of 15 amino acids. Germline CDR1 is MNHEY and CDR2 is SVGEGT. After removal of 2 bases from V and 5 bases from J, the junction contained 6 bases not matched to a gene. CDR3 region: CASSYGGGIQNIQYF. CDR3 sequence (DNA): TGTGCCAGCAGTTACGGGGGGGGAATCCAAAACATTCAGTACTTC.

The chain carries TRBV5-5 and TRBJ1-1, with a possible D match to TRBD1 (5 bases). V lost 4 bases, J lost 1 base, and 14 bases lay in between. The CDR3 contains 15 residues. CDR1 is SGHKS and CDR2 is YYEKEE in the germline V gene (reference sequence). The chain's CDR3 is CASSENPGGNTEAFF. The DNA for the CDR3 is TGTGCCAGCAGCGAGAACCCGGGGGGGAACACTGAAGCTTTCTTT. Combining the CDR3 with reference TRBV5-5 and TRBJ1-1 gives the whole variable domain DAGVTQSPTHLIKTRGQQVTLRCSPISGHKSVSWYQQVLGQGPQFIFQYYEKEERGRGNFPDRFSARQFPNYSSELNVNALLLGDSALYLCASSENPGGNTEAFFGQGTRLTVV.

In this sample, this clonotype turned up a few times. The V gene is TRBV5-1, the J gene TRBJ2-1; 9 bases line up with TRBD1. Trimming removed 2 bases from V and 6 bases from J; junction bases left unmatched: 3. The germline V gene has CDR1 SGHRS and CDR2 YFSETQ. CDR3 size: 14 residues. CDR3 in amino acids: CASSFRTGANEQFF. The CDR3 DNA reads as TGCGCCAGCAGCTTTAGGACAGGGGCCAATGAGCAGTTCTTC.

V usage is TRBV6-5 and J usage is TRBJ2-4, with D hard to call. Germline lookup yields CDR1 MNHEY and CDR2 SVGAGI. The germline V and J ends were trimmed by 8 bases and 5 bases, with 10 bases remaining between them. This CDR3 contains 12 residues. CDR3 protein: CASSPHQNIQYF. CDR3 coding DNA: TGTGCCAGCTCCCCTCATCAAAACATTCAGTACTTC.

This clonotype was seen more than once but under ten times. This chain connects TRBV29-1 to TRBJ2-1; 10 bases line up with TRBD2. The CDR3 runs 17 residues. Germline V gene sequence: CDR1 SQVTM, CDR2 ANQGSEA. Trimming at V came to 1 base and at J to 6 bases, leaving 12 bases not matched to a gene. The CDR3 sequence is CSVEGMRGLAGVNEQFF. In nucleotides, the CDR3 is TGCAGCGTTGAAGGGATGAGAGGCCTAGCGGGGGTCAATGAGCAGTTCTTC.

In this sample, this clonotype turned up a few times. The chain has TRBV25-1 and TRBJ1-3; 9 nucleotides line up with TRBD1. Per the germline V gene, CDR1 is MGHDK and CDR2 is SYGVNS. V shed 8 bases, J shed 3 bases, and the junction held 2 bases outside the gene matches. The CDR3 is made up of 13 amino acids. The CDR3 here is CASGDRVGNTIYF. The CDR3, as DNA: TGTGCCAGCGGGGACAGGGTTGGAAACACCATATATTTT.